Sequencing of this T cell receptor (beta chain) was carried out in a study of blood T cell repertoires in COVID-19. About the study: The United States, Italy and Spain supplied acute and convalescent COVID-19 samples. From T cells, B-cell-depleted T cells, or PBMCs came the material, which was cDNA or gDNA.

Original methodology: The authors estimated nucleated cell counts from reference gene primer amplification. The table came from immunoSEQ multiplex PCR; TCRdb's copy has only in-frame clones and leaves some out. V and J calls and clone size are those listed in that table; D and trimming were worked out from the DNA. The sample records 25,000 or so clones, almost 90% being singletons. Germline V gene sequence: CDR1 MNHNY, CDR2 SVGAGI (reference sequence). The CDR3 runs 14 residues. V was clipped by 8 bases and J by 2 bases; unmatched bases: 6. The genes are TRBV6-6 and TRBJ1-5; the match to TRBD1 covers 7 bases. The sequenced sample consisted of peripheral blood. This TCR derives from an older man with acute or convalescent COVID-19. As DNA, the CDR3 is TGTGCCAGCCATAGAACAGGGGGCAATCAGCCCCAGCATTTT. It translates to CASHRTGGNQPQHF.